This TCR beta chain was observed in a study of read filtering for tumor transcriptome and immune sequencing (dated by TCRdb to about 2020). Background on the whole study: The cohort had roughly 18 male and 14 female patients with a mean age of roughly 62 years, ranging from 47 to 80. Under revised international staging, roughly eight patients fell into R-ISS I, 15 or so into R-ISS II and 6 or 7 into R-ISS III. After DNase treatment, whole-transcriptome libraries were prepared with the TruSeq RNA Access Library Prep Kit. One of the main goals was to work out a read-filtering strategy for immune repertoire data, in particular whether clonotypes backed by only a single read should be removed. TCR repertoires obtained by targeted immune repertoire sequencing and by bulk whole-transcriptome sequencing performed on the same bone marrow samples were compared. TCR-region mapped reads per sample ranged from about 4 to 10.27 million with IR-seq versus only roughly 85 to 1,300 with RNA-seq. Study-wide conclusions, independent of this receptor: Compared with RNA-seq, IR-seq captured clonotypes at much greater depth and more reliably, and a smaller IR-seq throughput was enough to identify most of the shared clonotypes. Removing single-read clonotypes increased the correlation between IR-seq and RNA-seq shared clonotype proportions. In IR-seq, about 82% of clonotypes but approximately 4% of total reads were represented by single-read clonotypes, whereas in RNA-seq, 60% to 75% of clonotypes and approximately 45% of reads were represented by single-read clonotypes. Rather than purified T cells, the sorted CD138-negative fraction was a mixed bone marrow immune population.

TCR libraries were constructed from approximately 390 ng RNA using the Immunoverse kit, and molecular barcoded adaptors covering alpha/delta and beta/gamma chains were employed. TCR library preparation was performed with the same RNA that was used for transcriptome sequencing. An Illumina HiSeq 4000 with 2 x 150 cycles was used to sequence the TCR libraries. Per the source publication's procedure: MiXCR aligned TCR reads to human V, D, J and C references and assembled the aligned reads into CDR3 clonotypes, with quality filtering and error correction included. The tcR package in R was used for analysis of clonotype counts and gene usage diversity. Raw mapping reads were checked after the RNA-seq reads had been mapped by STAR aligner version 2.5.3a onto the human GRCh37 genome. To test how sequencing depth affected the clonotypes detected, IR-seq fastq files were randomly downsampled with Seqtk 1.3. TCRdb reanalyzed the raw reads on its own, using fastp at Q25 for trimming and MiXCR for clone calling, and kept in-frame beta chains. When rows share a CDR3 protein, they turn into one entry using the most common DNA and genes. The V and J calls here are based on TCRdb, not the publication. Counted in this sample were over 45,000 distinct CDR3 sequences; 20% to 25% of them appeared once. The ten top clones hold about a sixth of the sample.

Each patient had bone marrow sampled at the time of active disease. Ficoll-Hypaque density gradient centrifugation was used to isolate the bone marrow mononuclear cells. Myeloma plasma cells were removed and CD138-negative cells were collected by negative selection after labeling with CD138 magnetic microbeads on a MACS separator. Flow cytometry on an Attune NxT with CD138 antibodies was used to check the purity of the isolated cells. Total RNA was extracted with TRIzol reagent and quantified with a NanoDrop spectrophotometer. Paired RNA-seq and IR-seq were performed on each patient's CD138-negative bone marrow sample. This clonotype was seen repeatedly, ten times or more. Its antigen is unknown. Base qualities are missing; no much larger clone stands one base away. Cut back by 8 bases and 2 bases, the V and J ends lie 13 bases apart. The germline V gene gives CDR1 as SGHTA and CDR2 as FQGTGA. The CDR3 measures 14 amino acids from cysteine to phenylalanine. Just CDR3 DNA is preserved here, 42 bases in frame from base 1.

The material sequenced was a population of CD138-negative cells sorted from bone marrow. Interpreted using the paper, the cell subset or site label stands for: bone marrow mononuclear cells depleted of CD138+ plasma/myeloma cells by negative magnetic selection. The V and J segments used are TRBV7-3 and TRBJ2-1; perhaps TRBD2 is the D gene, with 5 bases matching. This TCR derives from a donor aged 40 or over with multiple myeloma. The bases read TGTGCCAGCTCCGACGGGATGGCCTACAATGAGCAGTTCTTC. Protein translation: CASSDGMAYNEQFF.